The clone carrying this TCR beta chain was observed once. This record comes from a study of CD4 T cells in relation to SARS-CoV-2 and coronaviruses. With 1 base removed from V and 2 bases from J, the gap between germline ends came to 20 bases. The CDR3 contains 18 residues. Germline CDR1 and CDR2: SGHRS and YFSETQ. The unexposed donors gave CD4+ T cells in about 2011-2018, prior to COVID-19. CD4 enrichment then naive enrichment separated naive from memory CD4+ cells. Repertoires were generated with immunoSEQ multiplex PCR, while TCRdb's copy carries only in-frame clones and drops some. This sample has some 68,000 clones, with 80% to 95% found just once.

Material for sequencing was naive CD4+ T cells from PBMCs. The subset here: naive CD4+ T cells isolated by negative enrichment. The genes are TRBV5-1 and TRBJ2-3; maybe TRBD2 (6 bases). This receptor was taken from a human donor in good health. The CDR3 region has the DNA TGCGCCAGCAGCTTGAGGAATCGCGGGGTATCTGTCACAGATACGCAGTATTTT. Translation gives CASSLRNRGVSVTDTQYF.